The next 18 T cell receptor beta chains were all read from a single sample in a study of cytomegalovirus exposure and HLA in healthy donors. Primers included in the PCR were 60 Vbeta and 13 Jbeta primers. The data were produced by immunoSEQ multiplex PCR, yet TCRdb's version contains in-frame clones alone and is incomplete. The data hold approximately 93,000 clones, with more than 70% observed a single time. The sequenced sample was PBMCs. Receptors originate from a woman in her thirties or forties in good health and CMV-seronegative.

V gene TRBV7-9 combines with J gene TRBJ2-1; TRBD1 agrees at 10 bases. The length of the CDR3 is 14 residues. J gave up 13 bases and V 1 base, and 7 bases lay outside the gene matches. Germline lookup yields CDR1 SEHNR and CDR2 FQNEAQ (reference sequence). The CDR3 DNA reads as TGTGCCAGCAGCTTAGAGAGACAGGGGGCGCTTCAGTTCTTC. This codes for CASSLERQGALQFF.

The chain couples TRBV9 to TRBJ1-1, with D possibly TRBD1 on 6 matching bases. The CDR3 consists of 16 residues. From germline, CDR1 is SGDLS and CDR2 YYNGEE. V gave up 0 bases and J gave up 2 bases, with 14 bases separating them. CDR3: CASSVAERGGNTEAFF. CDR3 nucleotides: TGTGCCAGCAGCGTAGCAGAAAGGGGGGGAAACACTGAAGCTTTCTTT.

V and J are TRBV10-1 and TRBJ1-1, with D perhaps TRBD1 (6 bases). Germline lookup yields CDR1 WNHNN and CDR2 SYGVQD (reference sequence). Deletions cut 7 bases from V and 7 bases from J, with 10 bases between. This CDR3 region has 11 residues. The chain's CDR3 is CASTSRGEAFF. Here the CDR3 DNA reads TGCGCCAGCACAAGCAGGGGTGAAGCTTTCTTT.

V and J are TRBV6-5 and TRBJ2-4, with 11 bases fitting TRBD1. The CDR3 has 16 residues. CDR1 MNHEY and CDR2 SVGAGI come from the germline V gene. With V trimmed by 2 bases and J by 4 bases, 4 bases remained unmatched. CDR3 residues: CASSYTGTGGKNIQYF. CDR3 bases: TGTGCCAGCAGTTACACCGGGACAGGGGGTAAAAACATTCAGTACTTC.

The chain recombines TRBV7-6 with TRBJ1-1, with 7 nucleotides matching TRBD1. Per the germline V gene, CDR1 is SGHVS and CDR2 is FNYEAQ. V was clipped by 0 bases and J by 2 bases; unmatched bases: 6. This CDR3 is built from 16 residues. CDR3 nucleotides: TGTGCCAGCAGCTTAGCCTACAGGGGAGTAAACACTGAAGCTTTCTTT. Translating gives CASSLAYRGVNTEAFF.

The gene calls are TRBV7-2 and TRBJ2-3; 11 nucleotides line up with TRBD2. Germline V gives CDR1 SGHTA, CDR2 FQGNSA. The CDR3 has 15 amino acids. Germline trimming cut 5 bases from V and 5 bases from J; bases unmatched to any gene: 6. CDR3 sequence reads: CASSVSGGALDTQYF. The CDR3 DNA is TGTGCCAGCAGCGTTAGCGGGGGGGCCTTAGATACGCAGTATTTT.

The chain employs TRBV7-2 and TRBJ2-3; TRBD1 matches at 9 bases. J was trimmed by 8 bases and V by 4 bases; bases with no gene match: 10. This CDR3 region has 15 residues. The germline CDR1 and CDR2 sequences are SGHTA and FQGNSA. CDR3 amino acids: CASSSSGQGGSTQYF. CDR3 DNA: TGTGCCAGCAGCTCTTCGGGACAGGGCGGAAGTACGCAGTATTTT.

This clone was seen more than once but under ten times. This sequence joins TRBV29-1 and TRBJ2-1; D is possibly TRBD1 (6 bases). CDR1 is SQVTM and CDR2 is ANQGSEA in the germline V gene. The CDR3 runs 13 residues. With 7 bases removed from V and 8 bases from J, the gap between germline ends came to 18 bases. In nucleotides, the CDR3 is TGCAGCGCCTGGAATGGGGGCATGGATGAGCAGTTCTTC. Its protein product is CSAWNGGMDEQFF.

The chain has TRBV6-4 and TRBJ1-2; TRBD1 matches at 9 bases. The J segment lost 7 bases and the V segment lost 3 bases, leaving 9 bases of the junction unmatched. The CDR3 extends over 15 amino acids. CDR1 and CDR2 from the germline V gene are MRHNA and SNTAGT. The CDR3 spells CASSDSGQGYGGYTF. The CDR3 DNA follows: TGTGCCAGCAGTGATTCCGGACAGGGGTATGGTGGCTACACCTTC.

In nucleotides, the CDR3 is TGTGCCAGCAGCCAGGACAGTGGGGGTTCACCCCTCCACTTT. It codes for CASSQDSGGSPLHF. V and J are TRBV7-9 and TRBJ1-6, with a weak D call TRBD1 (6 bases). Trimming took 5 bases from V and 9 from J, leaving 14 bases between them. The CDR3 loop spans 14 amino acids. In germline, CDR1 is SEHNR, CDR2 FQNEAQ (reference sequence). Full variable domain (remainder filled in from reference TRBV7-9 and TRBJ1-6): DTGVSQNPRHKITKRGQNVTFRCDPISEHNRLYWYRQTLGQGPEFLTYFQNEAQLEKSRLLSDRFSAERPKGSFSTLEIQRTEQGDSAMYLCASSQDSGGSPLHFGNGTRLTVT.

The rearrangement joins TRBV11-2 to TRBJ2-4, with 11 bases aligning to TRBD2. The germline CDR1 and CDR2 sequences are SGHAT and FQNNGV. V shed 3 bases, J shed 12 bases, and the junction held 10 bases outside the gene matches. The CDR3 loop spans 15 amino acids. The CDR3 is CASSFDLAGGRPQYF. In DNA form, the CDR3 reads TGTGCCAGCAGCTTCGACTTAGCGGGGGGGCGTCCTCAGTACTTC.

The J gene is TRBJ1-6, the V gene TRBV6-6; possible D gene TRBD1, 5 bases. Germline V gives CDR1 MNHNY, CDR2 SVGAGI (reference sequence). With 10 bases removed from V and 10 bases from J, the gap between germline ends came to 14 bases. The CDR3 has 12 residues. CDR3 loop: CAISEGRSPLHF. In nucleotides, the CDR3 is TGTGCCATCTCGGAGGGGCGATCACCCCTCCACTTT.

The genes are TRBV19 and TRBJ1-5; no clear D gene. Germline V gives CDR1 LNHDA, CDR2 SQIVND (reference sequence). V lost 3 bases, J lost 9 bases, and 24 bases lay in between. The CDR3 has 17 amino acids. Written as DNA, the CDR3 is TGTGCCAGTAGTATCCTGGGTCAGTTCGGCAGCGGTAGGCCCCAGCATTTT. This translates into CASSILGQFGSGRPQHF.

The rearrangement links TRBV5-1 to TRBJ2-2; 8 bases are shared with TRBD1. The CDR3 totals 15 residues. The V gene end was trimmed by 7 bases and the J gene end by 6 bases; junction bases not matched to a gene: 11. Germline assignment: CDR1 SGHRS and CDR2 YFSETQ. CDR3 sequence reads: CASRMAGGAPGELFF. DNA of the CDR3: TGCGCCAGCCGGATGGCAGGGGGCGCCCCCGGGGAGCTGTTTTTT.

The chain carries TRBV2 and TRBJ1-3; no definite D call. The CDR3 sequence is 16 residues long. The V gene lost 4 bases and the J gene lost 0 bases, with 13 bases spanning the gap. In germline, CDR1 is SNHLY, CDR2 FYNNEI. Here the CDR3 reads CASSALVLNSGNTIYF. CDR3 sequence (DNA): TGTGCCAGCAGTGCCTTGGTGCTAAACTCTGGAAACACCATATATTTT.

The chain carries TRBV5-1 and TRBJ1-2, with D possibly matching TRBD1 (5 bases). The germline CDR1 and CDR2 sequences are SGHRS and YFSETQ. The CDR3 is 13 residues long. With 2 bases removed from V and 5 bases from J, the gap between germline ends came to 10 bases. CDR3: CASSFGQGYGYTF. As DNA, the CDR3 is TGCGCCAGCAGCTTTGGCCAGGGTTATGGCTACACCTTC.

This chain connects TRBV7-2 to TRBJ2-5, with TRBD1 as a possible D gene (6 bases). TRBJ2-7 explains the end of the DNA better; the J call may be wrong. Looked up from germline, CDR1 is SGHTA and CDR2 is FQGNSA. The CDR3 consists of 13 residues. The chain's CDR3 is CASSTIQGYEQYF. Written as DNA, the CDR3 is TGTGCCAGCAGCACAATTCAGGGGTACGAGCAGTACTTC.

The rearrangement uses TRBV5-6 and TRBJ2-7, with 7 bases identical to TRBD1. This CDR3 region has 15 residues. Germline assignment: CDR1 SGHDT and CDR2 YYEEEE. V shed 6 bases, J shed 3 bases, and the junction held 12 bases outside the gene matches. The CDR3 spells CASTTQGDRGYEQYF. The CDR3 DNA reads TGTGCCAGCACCACACAAGGGGACAGAGGCTACGAGCAGTACTTC.